The entry that follows covers one T cell receptor beta chain sequence. From germline, CDR1 is SGDLS and CDR2 YYNGEE. This CDR3 has 14 residues. The V gene lost 4 bases and the J gene lost 2 bases, with 10 bases spanning the gap. These data are taken from a study of blood T cell repertoires in COVID-19. At the level of the study: Sample material is recorded as cDNA or gDNA derived from T cells, B-cell-depleted T cells, or PBMCs.

Clones were read by immunoSEQ multiplex PCR, and TCRdb kept only the in-frame ones, dropping some. The table has tens of thousands of clones, over 75% seen once; the top ten hold roughly 13%. Source material: peripheral blood. This TCR was recovered from a woman aged 55-75 years with active COVID-19. The rearrangement joins TRBV9 to TRBJ1-3; D ambiguous. The CDR3: CASSSAGTGNTIYF. CDR3 in DNA: TGTGCCAGCAGCTCCGCGGGAACTGGAAACACCATATATTTT.